This entry concerns a single TCR beta chain. Its antigen is undetermined. This sample stems from a study of T cell responses to AZD1222 COVID-19 vaccine. Findings of the study overall: The span of vaccine-associated CD4 TCRs extended across spike, with dominance at 160-218 and 743-854. Following two doses of AZD1222, Spike-specific TCR breadth and depth rose. Repertoire sampling occurred only after the peak T cell response.

Second-dose schedules of about 4 or about 12 weeks were combined. Clones were sequenced by immunoSEQ multiplex PCR, and TCRdb holds only the in-frame ones, with some missing. Here the sample spans just under 80,000 clones, roughly 90% being singletons. Material: peripheral blood, obtained 28 days after the second AZD1222 dose. The origin of this receptor is an adult who received the AZD1222 COVID-19 vaccine.

The CDR3 loop reads CASSFVDREGGTYEQYF. The CDR3 nucleotides are TGTGCCAGCAGTTTCGTGGACAGGGAGGGCGGAACGTACGAGCAGTACTTC. The J gene is TRBJ2-7, the V gene TRBV27; D may be TRBD1 (8 bases). CDR3 length: 17 amino acids. V lost 3 bases and J 4 bases, leaving 22 bases between the germline ends. CDR1 MNHEY and CDR2 SMNVEV come from the germline V gene (reference sequence).